Listed below are T cell receptor beta chains from one sample, sequenced in a study of multiple sclerosis patients with progressive multifocal leukoencephalopathy. Data came from immunoSEQ multiplex PCR; TCRdb stores just in-frame clones and leaves some out. The table lists more than 20,000 clones, approximately 89% of them singletons. The sequencing used PBMCs, collected from a patient treated with natalizumab. Source of these receptors: a man between 25 and 39 years old with multiple sclerosis. CDR3s include the opening cysteine and the closing phenylalanine or tryptophan. Fields, in order: V gene, clone size, CDR3 length, J gene, D gene, CDR3 protein, CDR3 DNA. D genes are given only for firm matches. The size entry is marked missing in some rows and otherwise reads once, few, many or a size class.

TRBV6-5	.	15	TRBJ1-5	.	CASSYVGGENQPQHF	TGTGCCAGCAGTTACGTCGGAGGGGAAAATCAGCCCCAGCATTTT
TRBV11-2	.	16	TRBJ1-1	.	CASSLIRDTLNTEAFF	TGTGCCAGCAGCCTCATCCGGGACACACTGAACACTGAAGCTTTCTTT
TRBV5-6	.	12	TRBJ2-1	.	CASSLAGVAQFF	TGTGCCAGCAGCTTGGCGGGAGTCGCGCAGTTCTTC
TRBV19	.	12	TRBJ1-1	.	CASSLGDTEAFF	TGTGCCAGTAGTCTAGGCGACACTGAAGCTTTCTTT
TRBV7-8	.	16	TRBJ1-1	.	CASSLAVAGRGTEAFF	TGTGCCAGCAGCTTAGCGGTAGCAGGGAGGGGAACTGAAGCTTTCTTT
TRBV6-1	.	14	TRBJ2-3	.	CASSELTVTDTQYF	TGTGCCAGCAGTGAGCTCACCGTCACAGATACGCAGTATTTT
TRBV28	.	16	TRBJ2-1	TRBD2	CASSHQLAADADEQFF	TGTGCCAGCAGTCACCAACTAGCGGCCGACGCCGATGAGCAGTTCTTC
TRBV30	.	12	TRBJ1-4	.	CAGRQVGEKLFF	TGTGCCGGGCGCCAAGTTGGCGAAAAACTGTTTTTT
TRBV27	.	16	TRBJ2-1	TRBD2	CASSLYPSGTYNEQFF	TGTGCCAGCAGTTTATATCCTAGCGGAACCTACAATGAGCAGTTCTTC
TRBV5-4	.	15	TRBJ2-1	.	CASSSGGGRGNEQFF	TGTGCCAGCAGCTCCGGGGGAGGGAGGGGGAATGAGCAGTTCTTC
TRBV11-2	.	13	TRBJ1-1	.	CASSLYRDTEAFF	TGTGCCAGCAGCCTATACAGGGACACTGAAGCTTTCTTT
TRBV5-6	.	12	TRBJ2-7	.	CASSFSTPEQYF	TGTGCCAGCAGCTTTTCGACACCCGAGCAGTACTTC
TRBV5-1	.	18	TRBJ2-2	TRBD2	CASSERTGLAMNTGELFF	TGCGCCAGCAGCGAAAGGACGGGACTAGCGATGAACACCGGGGAGCTGTTTTTT
TRBV27	once	13	TRBJ2-1	.	CASSLAPYNEQFF	TGTGCCAGCAGTTTAGCCCCTTACAATGAGCAGTTCTTC
TRBV7-9	.	17	TRBJ1-2	.	CASSLGTAMGLNYGYTF	TGTGCCAGCAGCTTAGGGACAGCAATGGGGCTCAACTATGGCTACACCTTC
TRBV11-2	.	14	TRBJ2-5	TRBD1	CASSTGQVEETQYF	TGTGCCAGCAGCACCGGACAGGTGGAGGAGACCCAGTACTTC
TRBV5-6	.	13	TRBJ2-7	TRBD2	CASSLAGGDEQYF	TGTGCCAGCAGTCTGGCGGGGGGCGACGAGCAGTACTTC
TRBV18	.	13	TRBJ1-2	.	CASSPGIDYGYTF	TGTGCCAGCTCACCCGGCATTGACTATGGCTACACCTTC
TRBV6-5	few	13	TRBJ2-5	.	CASSSIREETQYF	TGTGCCAGCAGCTCCATCAGGGAAGAGACCCAGTACTTC
TRBV4-1	.	16	TRBJ2-7	TRBD2	CASSQALAGGSYEQYF	TGCGCCAGCAGCCAGGCACTAGCGGGAGGTTCCTACGAGCAGTACTTC
TRBV19	.	21	TRBJ1-1	TRBD1	CATSKGISRDRGPQGNTEAFF	TGTGCCACCTCCAAAGGGATCAGTCGGGACAGGGGTCCCCAGGGGAACACTGAAGCTTTCTTT
TRBV15	.	17	TRBJ2-2	TRBD1	CATSSPDRVELDGELFF	TGTGCCACCAGCAGCCCTGACAGGGTGGAACTGGACGGGGAGCTGTTTTTT
TRBV5-6	.	19	TRBJ2-2	TRBD2	CASTPSVASGRPNTGELFF	TGTGCCAGCACCCCCAGCGTCGCTAGCGGGAGGCCGAACACCGGGGAGCTGTTTTTT